This T cell receptor beta chain appears in the sequencing data of a study of blood T cell repertoires in COVID-19. The protocol was immunoSEQ multiplex PCR, while the TCRdb copy is restricted to in-frame clones and leaves out a portion. The sample holds a few hundred thousand clones, around 88% seen once. V dropped 0 bases and J dropped 4 bases, with 6 bases sitting between them. The CDR3 runs 12 residues. The V gene's germline CDR1 is GTSNPN and CDR2 SVGIG (reference sequence). Sequencing used peripheral blood. The clonotype was recovered from a woman aged 45-60 years with acute or convalescent COVID-19. The V call is TRBV30, the J call TRBJ1-2; D gene unclear. The chain's CDR3 is CAWSVSSYGYTF. As DNA, the CDR3 is TGTGCCTGGAGTGTCTCGAGCTATGGCTACACCTTC.